The entry that follows covers one T cell receptor (beta chain) sequence. Germline V gene data show CDR1 as SGHTA and CDR2 as FQGNSA. Trimming left V 2 bases short and J 2 bases short, with 12 bases between. The CDR3 is 15 amino acids. The record originates from a study of blood T cell repertoires in COVID-19. About the research overall: Some COVID-19 samples were acute and others convalescent; all came from the United States, Italy and Spain. T cells, B-cell-depleted T cells, or PBMCs provided the cDNA or gDNA that served as material.

Authors' methods: For nucleated cells, counts were estimated from reference gene primer amplification. TCRdb's table, derived via immunoSEQ multiplex PCR, lists solely in-frame clones and lacks some. V and J calls plus clone size are reproduced from that table; the DNA served to infer D and trimming. The sample includes tens of thousands of clones, roughly 79% of them seen just once. The sequence was collected from a man at least 80 years old with acute or convalescent COVID-19. The sequenced sample consisted of peripheral blood. This chain joins TRBV7-2 and TRBJ1-2; no clear D gene. The CDR3 DNA reads TGTGCCAGCAGCTTAATAACCGTGAGAAACTATGGCTACACCTTC. Translating gives CASSLITVRNYGYTF.